The following is a T cell receptor (beta chain) sequence with its context. This clone was seen a handful of times. Its specific antigen is unknown. No much larger clone is present one base from it, and per-base qualities are unavailable. This entry is derived from a study of blood T cell repertoires in COVID-19 (dated by TCRdb to 2019 to 2021). A note on the overall study: Collaborator samples came from the United States, Italy and Spain and covered acute and convalescent phases of COVID-19. The material from the prospective study consisted of cDNA or gDNA derived from T cells, B-cell-depleted T cells, or PBMCs. Subjects who had been exposed to COVID-19, were actively infected with it, or had recovered from it provided the deeply sampled blood TCRbeta repertoires that made up the dataset. The repertoires were released in a freely available public database meant as a resource for research on the immune response to SARS-CoV-2. Samples were obtained from the ongoing ImmuneRACE study (first 160 participants) and from 1,254 subjects provided by 6 global collaborators. Nearly every sample came with metadata listing a de-identified subject ID, COVID-19 status, age in years and sex. Where available, HLA class I and class II types were obtained from metadata supplied by the sample provider rather than from assay-based typing.

TCRbeta CDR3 regions were amplified from genomic DNA using the immunoSEQ Assay, a bias-controlled multiplex PCR. On the authors' methods: Within the assay, amplification of reference gene primers was used to estimate how many nucleated cells each sample contained. To quantify the absolute abundance of each unique TCRbeta CDR3 rearrangement, sequence reads were collapsed and filtered. For each sample, productive Simpson clonality was calculated by taking the square root of Simpson's diversity index across productive rearrangements. What TCRdb holds here is the immuneACCESS table cut down to in-frame rearrangements. Part of the clones is not present; checked against another copy, under half of the missing clones reflect an unresolved V gene, and the others are unexplained. The V and J calls and clone size come from that table; D and trimming were worked out from the DNA. The sample table contains about 260,000 clones; only one count was recorded for less than 90% of them. Approximately 2% of the sample is taken by the ten largest.

At the junction V is shortened by 1 base and J by 3 bases, with 18 bases in between. There are 17 amino acids in the CDR3, from cysteine to phenylalanine inclusive. Of all the DNA, just the CDR3 is kept, 51 bases in frame from base 1. CDR1 SGHDN and CDR2 FVKESK are derived from the germline V gene. Each collaborating institution followed its own protocols to collect whole blood in K2EDTA tubes. For TCRbeta analysis, collaborators shipped samples in one of three forms: frozen whole blood, isolated PBMCs, or DNA extracted from either of those sample types. Points the paper makes about the study in general: The quantity of clinical and demographic metadata differed by source and by participant and was supplied without curation.

The sequence joins TRBV14 to TRBJ2-5, with a tentative D gene TRBD2 over 5 matching bases. The receptor comes from a young man with active or convalescent COVID-19. The sequencing input was peripheral blood. CDR3 protein: CASSQGLAWQTKETQYF. The DNA is TGTGCCAGCAGCCAAGGTTTAGCATGGCAGACTAAAGAGACCCAGTACTTC.